The clone carrying this T cell receptor (beta chain) was detected a few times. Antigen specificity is unknown. The data stem from a study of T cell responses to AZD1222 COVID-19 vaccine. The repertoire was sequenced with immunoSEQ multiplex PCR; TCRdb's copy has only in-frame clones and lacks some. There are 120,000 or so clones in the sample; 70% to 90% occur only once, and roughly 4% lies in the top ten. The study, taken as a whole, reports: Regions left unmutated in variants are reportedly the target of nearly half of spike-specific TCRs. Vaccine-associated CD4 TCRs ranged over spike, dominating at 160-218 and 743-854.

CDR1 is SSHAT and CDR2 is FNYEAQ in the germline V gene (reference sequence). Losses at the gene ends were 2 bases for V and 0 bases for J; bases not matched to a gene: 6. The CDR3 spans 18 residues. Sample: peripheral blood, taken 28 days after the second AZD1222 dose. The V call is TRBV7-7, the J call TRBJ2-2; TRBD1 matches 10 bases. The source of this sequence is an adult who received the AZD1222 COVID-19 vaccine. CDR3 region: CASSLSLGTGANTGELFF. CDR3 coding DNA: TGTGCCAGCAGCTTAAGTTTAGGGACAGGGGCGAACACCGGGGAGCTGTTTTTT. Together with reference TRBV7-7 and TRBJ2-2, the CDR3 gives the full variable domain: GAGVSQSPRYKVTKRGQDVTLRCDPISSHATLYWYQQALGQGPEFLTYFNYEAQPDKSGLPSDRFSAERPEGSISTLTIQRTEQRDSAMYRCASSLSLGTGANTGELFFGEGSRLTVL.